This is a list of T cell receptor beta chains from one sample in a study of shared clonotypes between healthy human individuals. TCRdb's copy holds only in-frame clones and misses some; the assay was immunoSEQ multiplex PCR. The sample includes around 560,000 clones, 85% to 95% of them seen just once. Specimen: naive CD8+ T cells sorted from blood. These receptors came from a woman younger than 45 in good health. Both conserved end residues are part of each CDR3. The D gene is left open where the match is weak. Clone size is not always given. Where it is, it says once, few, many or a class for expanded clones.

D gene: .
J gene: TRBJ1-5
V gene: TRBV19
clone size: .
CDR3 protein: CASSETLRNQPQHF
CDR3 DNA: TGTGCCAGTAGTGAGACTCTTAGGAATCAGCCCCAGCATTTT

D gene: TRBD2
J gene: TRBJ2-3
V gene: TRBV19
clone size: .
CDR3 protein: CASGTSGRKTDTQYF
CDR3 DNA: TGTGCCAGTGGGACTAGCGGGAGGAAGACAGATACGCAGTATTTT

D gene: .
J gene: TRBJ1-6
V gene: TRBV28
clone size: once
CDR3 protein: CASSPYGPKNSPLHF
CDR3 DNA: TGTGCCAGCAGTCCCTACGGGCCAAAGAATTCACCCCTCCACTTT

D gene: .
J gene: TRBJ2-6
V gene: TRBV21-1
clone size: .
CDR3 protein: CASSKRTSGMTSSGANVLTF
CDR3 DNA: TGTGCCAGCAGCAAACGGACTAGCGGGATGACGAGCTCTGGGGCCAACGTCCTGACTTTC

D gene: .
J gene: TRBJ2-7
V gene: TRBV27
clone size: .
CDR3 protein: CASSISYEQYF
CDR3 DNA: TGTGCCAGCAGTATCTCCTACGAGCAGTACTTC

D gene: TRBD2
J gene: TRBJ2-7
V gene: TRBV9
clone size: .
CDR3 protein: CASSVDGRAGHEQYF
CDR3 DNA: TGTGCCAGCAGCGTAGACGGGAGGGCCGGCCACGAGCAGTACTTC

D gene: .
J gene: TRBJ2-2
V gene: TRBV19
clone size: once
CDR3 protein: CASISGSYTGELFF
CDR3 DNA: TGTGCCAGTATCTCGGGGTCCTACACCGGGGAGCTGTTTTTT

D gene: .
J gene: TRBJ2-1
V gene: TRBV28
clone size: .
CDR3 protein: CASRRDLGSSYNEQFF
CDR3 DNA: TGTGCCAGCAGGAGAGACTTAGGGAGCTCCTACAATGAGCAGTTCTTC

D gene: .
J gene: TRBJ1-1
V gene: TRBV7-8
clone size: .
CDR3 protein: CASSLEGEAFF
CDR3 DNA: TGTGCCAGCAGCTTAGAAGGCGAAGCTTTCTTT

D gene: .
J gene: TRBJ1-1
V gene: TRBV6-1
clone size: .
CDR3 protein: CASRGTRRNTEAFF
CDR3 DNA: TGTGCCAGCAGGGGAACACGGAGGAACACTGAAGCTTTCTTT

D gene: .
J gene: TRBJ1-5
V gene: TRBV28
clone size: few
CDR3 protein: CASSLTVSNQPQHF
CDR3 DNA: TGTGCCAGCAGTTTGACAGTGAGCAATCAGCCCCAGCATTTT

D gene: TRBD2
J gene: TRBJ2-7
V gene: TRBV29-1
clone size: .
CDR3 protein: CSVAGLATGNQAYEQYF
CDR3 DNA: TGCAGCGTTGCCGGACTAGCGACCGGGAACCAAGCCTACGAGCAGTACTTC

D gene: TRBD1
J gene: TRBJ1-1
V gene: TRBV27
clone size: once
CDR3 protein: CASSLTGAEAFF
CDR3 DNA: TGTGCCAGCAGTTTGACAGGGGCTGAAGCTTTCTTT

D gene: .
J gene: TRBJ1-4
V gene: TRBV13
clone size: once
CDR3 protein: CASSLGRGSEKLFF
CDR3 DNA: TGTGCCAGCAGCTTAGGTCGGGGATCTGAAAAACTGTTTTTT

D gene: .
J gene: TRBJ2-2
V gene: TRBV2
clone size: .
CDR3 protein: CASSTTQTGELFF
CDR3 DNA: TGTGCCAGCAGTACGACTCAAACCGGGGAGCTGTTTTTT

D gene: .
J gene: TRBJ2-7
V gene: TRBV28
clone size: .
CDR3 protein: CASSSRDATPYEQYF
CDR3 DNA: TGTGCCAGCAGCTCACGGGACGCTACACCCTACGAGCAGTACTTC

D gene: .
J gene: TRBJ2-1
V gene: TRBV5-5
clone size: .
CDR3 protein: CASSVLSGEQFF
CDR3 DNA: TGTGCCAGCAGCGTCCTCTCCGGGGAGCAGTTCTTC

D gene: TRBD2
J gene: TRBJ2-1
V gene: TRBV4-1
clone size: .
CDR3 protein: CASSQVLGTSGANEQFF
CDR3 DNA: TGCGCCAGCAGCCAAGTCCTTGGGACTAGCGGAGCCAATGAGCAGTTCTTC

D gene: .
J gene: TRBJ1-5
V gene: TRBV28
clone size: once
CDR3 protein: CASSLGGAEPQHF
CDR3 DNA: TGTGCCAGCAGTTTGGGGGGGGCCGAGCCCCAGCATTTT

D gene: .
J gene: TRBJ2-3
V gene: TRBV27
clone size: .
CDR3 protein: CASSLSGGPPTDTQYF
CDR3 DNA: TGTGCCAGCAGTTTATCGGGGGGCCCGCCTACAGATACGCAGTATTTT

D gene: .
J gene: TRBJ2-5
V gene: TRBV10-3
clone size: .
CDR3 protein: CAISETVAGLDQYF
CDR3 DNA: TGTGCCATCAGTGAGACGGTAGCTGGGTTGGACCAGTACTTC

D gene: .
J gene: TRBJ2-2
V gene: TRBV29-1
clone size: .
CDR3 protein: CSVENQAGELFF
CDR3 DNA: TGCAGCGTTGAAAATCAGGCCGGGGAGCTGTTTTTT

D gene: .
J gene: TRBJ2-1
V gene: TRBV6-1
clone size: .
CDR3 protein: CASRGLSSYNEQFF
CDR3 DNA: TGTGCCAGCAGGGGTCTTAGCTCCTACAATGAGCAGTTCTTC

D gene: .
J gene: TRBJ2-7
V gene: TRBV13
clone size: .
CDR3 protein: CASGPSVHEQYF
CDR3 DNA: TGTGCCAGCGGCCCTAGCGTCCACGAGCAGTACTTC

D gene: .
J gene: TRBJ1-1
V gene: TRBV5-4
clone size: once
CDR3 protein: CASSLSGTRNTEAFF
CDR3 DNA: TGTGCCAGCAGCTTATCCGGGACAAGGAACACTGAAGCTTTCTTT

D gene: TRBD1
J gene: TRBJ1-2
V gene: TRBV6-5
clone size: .
CDR3 protein: CARLDREPYGYTF
CDR3 DNA: TGTGCCCGACTGGACAGGGAACCCTATGGCTACACCTTC

D gene: .
J gene: TRBJ2-7
V gene: TRBV10-3
clone size: .
CDR3 protein: CAIGEAPYEQYF
CDR3 DNA: TGTGCCATCGGCGAAGCCCCCTACGAGCAGTACTTC

D gene: .
J gene: TRBJ1-2
V gene: TRBV29-1
clone size: .
CDR3 protein: CSVEGSGENGYTF
CDR3 DNA: TGCAGCGTTGAAGGTTCGGGAGAGAATGGCTACACCTTC

D gene: .
J gene: TRBJ2-7
V gene: TRBV7-9
clone size: .
CDR3 protein: CASSLVGGTYEQYF
CDR3 DNA: TGTGCCAGCAGCTTAGTGGGCGGGACTTACGAGCAGTACTTC

D gene: .
J gene: TRBJ1-5
V gene: TRBV4-1
clone size: .
CDR3 protein: CASSQRQAPQPQHF
CDR3 DNA: TGCGCCAGCAGCCAAAGACAGGCGCCTCAGCCCCAGCATTTT

D gene: TRBD2
J gene: TRBJ2-5
V gene: TRBV18
clone size: .
CDR3 protein: CASSPSGGGPRETQYF
CDR3 DNA: TGTGCCAGCTCACCCAGTGGGGGAGGGCCGCGTGAGACCCAGTACTTC

D gene: .
J gene: TRBJ2-7
V gene: TRBV2
clone size: .
CDR3 protein: CATTPGSSYEQYF
CDR3 DNA: TGTGCCACCACACCGGGGAGCTCCTACGAGCAGTACTTC

D gene: TRBD1
J gene: TRBJ2-7
V gene: TRBV11-2
clone size: .
CDR3 protein: CASSQQGVTYEQYF
CDR3 DNA: TGTGCCAGCAGCCAACAGGGGGTTACCTACGAGCAGTACTTC

D gene: .
J gene: TRBJ2-7
V gene: TRBV5-8
clone size: .
CDR3 protein: CASSLGGGYRTHEQYF
CDR3 DNA: TGTGCCAGCAGCTTGGGGGGTGGATACAGAACTCACGAGCAGTACTTC

D gene: .
J gene: TRBJ1-5
V gene: TRBV19
clone size: .
CDR3 protein: CASSIGDLGNQPQHF
CDR3 DNA: TGTGCCAGTAGTATCGGTGACCTGGGCAATCAGCCCCAGCATTTT

D gene: .
J gene: TRBJ1-1
V gene: TRBV7-8
clone size: .
CDR3 protein: CASSLGGRVAFF
CDR3 DNA: TGTGCCAGCAGCTTAGGTGGCAGAGTGGCTTTCTTT

D gene: .
J gene: TRBJ1-1
V gene: TRBV5-8
clone size: .
CDR3 protein: CASSLGGLGTEAFF
CDR3 DNA: TGTGCCAGCAGCTTGGGGGGGCTGGGCACTGAAGCTTTCTTT

D gene: .
J gene: TRBJ1-4
V gene: TRBV5-1
clone size: once
CDR3 protein: CASSPLWATNEKLFF
CDR3 DNA: TGCGCCAGCAGCCCCCTTTGGGCGACTAATGAAAAACTGTTTTTT

D gene: .
J gene: TRBJ1-1
V gene: TRBV29-1
clone size: few
CDR3 protein: CSVFTGLNTEAFF
CDR3 DNA: TGCAGCGTCTTCACGGGTTTGAACACTGAAGCTTTCTTT

D gene: .
J gene: TRBJ2-7
V gene: TRBV6-1
clone size: .
CDR3 protein: CASSDVGADYEQYF
CDR3 DNA: TGTGCCAGCAGTGACGTGGGAGCGGACTACGAGCAGTACTTC

D gene: .
J gene: TRBJ2-7
V gene: TRBV9
clone size: .
CDR3 protein: CASSVGGSYEQYF
CDR3 DNA: TGTGCCAGCAGCGTAGGGGGGAGTTACGAGCAGTACTTC

D gene: .
J gene: TRBJ1-2
V gene: TRBV4-2
clone size: .
CDR3 protein: CASSQTGVWYGYTF
CDR3 DNA: TGTGCCAGCAGCCAAACCGGGGTTTGGTATGGCTACACCTTC

D gene: TRBD2
J gene: TRBJ2-7
V gene: TRBV2
clone size: .
CDR3 protein: CASSGGLAGVYEQYF
CDR3 DNA: TGTGCCAGCAGTGGTGGACTAGCGGGAGTCTACGAGCAGTACTTC

D gene: .
J gene: TRBJ2-7
V gene: TRBV6-1
clone size: .
CDR3 protein: CASSEVGAETRNEQYF
CDR3 DNA: TGTGCCAGCAGTGAAGTCGGTGCCGAGACTAGAAACGAGCAGTACTTC

D gene: TRBD2
J gene: TRBJ2-7
V gene: TRBV2
clone size: .
CDR3 protein: CASSPGSSGGNHEQYF
CDR3 DNA: TGTGCCAGCAGTCCGGGGTCGAGCGGGGGGAATCACGAGCAGTACTTC

D gene: .
J gene: TRBJ2-1
V gene: TRBV28
clone size: .
CDR3 protein: CASSTWAGTTANEQFF
CDR3 DNA: TGTGCCAGCAGTACGTGGGCCGGGACCACCGCCAATGAGCAGTTCTTC

D gene: TRBD2
J gene: TRBJ2-7
V gene: TRBV19
clone size: .
CDR3 protein: CASSAGLAGSYEQYF
CDR3 DNA: TGTGCCAGTTCGGCGGGACTAGCGGGATCATACGAGCAGTACTTC

D gene: TRBD2
J gene: TRBJ2-2
V gene: TRBV9
clone size: .
CDR3 protein: CASSVYGREPGELFF
CDR3 DNA: TGTGCCAGCAGCGTTTACGGGAGGGAGCCCGGGGAGCTGTTTTTT

D gene: TRBD2
J gene: TRBJ2-5
V gene: TRBV7-2
clone size: .
CDR3 protein: CASSLAGGEETQYF
CDR3 DNA: TGTGCCAGCAGCTTAGCGGGGGGGGAAGAGACCCAGTACTTC

D gene: .
J gene: TRBJ1-2
V gene: TRBV13
clone size: .
CDR3 protein: CASSLARADIYGYTF
CDR3 DNA: TGTGCCAGCAGCTTAGCACGCGCGGATATCTATGGCTACACCTTC

D gene: .
J gene: TRBJ1-4
V gene: TRBV25-1
clone size: .
CDR3 protein: CASRPWGTTNEKLFF
CDR3 DNA: TGTGCCAGCAGACCTTGGGGAACAACTAATGAAAAACTGTTTTTT

D gene: .
J gene: TRBJ1-1
V gene: TRBV11-2
clone size: .
CDR3 protein: CASSLLSGTMNTEAFF
CDR3 DNA: TGTGCCAGCAGCTTATTATCGGGGACTATGAACACTGAAGCTTTCTTT

D gene: .
J gene: TRBJ2-1
V gene: TRBV29-1
clone size: once
CDR3 protein: CSVVAENEQFF
CDR3 DNA: TGCAGCGTTGTCGCCGAGAATGAGCAGTTCTTC